Following are 18 T cell receptor beta chains from one sample sequenced in a study of neurological immune-mediated disorders. TCRdb independently ran MiXCR on the 5' RACE reads; one entry per CDR3 protein. The sample carries about 21,000 distinct CDR3 sequences, 17% recorded once. Sequencing input: CD8+ T cells from blood. These receptors originate from a young woman with multiple sclerosis.

This clonotype occurred many times. This chain joins TRBV20-1 and TRBJ2-7; 10 bases match TRBD2. Looked up from germline, CDR1 is DFQATT and CDR2 is SNEGSKA (reference sequence). J was trimmed by 4 bases and V by 2 bases; bases with no gene match: 2. The CDR3 length is 13 residues. The CDR3 is CSARSSGSYEQYV. DNA for the CDR3: TGCAGTGCTAGATCTAGCGGGAGTTACGAGCAGTACGTC.

This clonotype was seen many times. The chain couples TRBV4-3 to TRBJ2-2, with D possibly being TRBD1 (5 bases). V was shortened by 0 bases and J by 2 bases, with 13 bases between the two germline ends. Germline CDR1 LGHNA, CDR2 YSLEER. CDR3 length equals 17 residues. The CDR3 reads CASSQEGREGNTGELFF. Written as DNA, the CDR3 is TGCGCCAGCAGCCAAGAAGGCAGGGAAGGAAACACCGGGGAGCTGTTTTTT.

This clonotype was seen ten or more times. The CDR3 loop reads CASSSSSVKRTDTQYF. The CDR3 DNA sequence: TGCGCCAGCAGCTCCTCTAGCGTGAAGCGCACAGATACGCAGTATTTT. The rearrangement uses TRBV5-1 and TRBJ2-3; TRBD2 might be the D (6 bases). V was clipped by 3 bases and J by 1 base, with 15 bases between them. The germline V gene encodes CDR1 SGHRS and CDR2 YFSETQ. The CDR3 loop spans 16 amino acids. The complete variable domain, with remaining parts taken from reference TRBV5-1 and TRBJ2-3, reads KAGVTQTPRYLIKTRGQQVTLSCSPISGHRSVSWYQQTPGQGLQFLFEYFSETQRNKGNFPGRFSGRQFSNSRSEMNVSTLELGDSALYLCASSSSSVKRTDTQYFGPGTRLTVL.

The chain is built from TRBV12-3 or TRBV12-4 and TRBJ2-1, with D perhaps TRBD1 or TRBD2 (5 bases each). Deletions cut 6 bases from V and 5 bases from J, with 23 bases between. This CDR3 is 17 amino acids long. Here the CDR3 reads CASSPAGTSNAHNEQFF. The CDR3 DNA sequence: TGTGCCAGCAGCCCCGCCGGGACCTCAAACGCCCACAATGAGCAGTTCTTC.

This clonotype appeared many times. This chain joins TRBV29-1 and TRBJ1-2, with D hard to call. The CDR3 runs 11 residues. Germline-derived CDR1 and CDR2 are SQVTM and ANQGSEA. Trimming took 7 bases from V and 3 from J, leaving 9 bases between them. The DNA for the CDR3 is TGCAGCGGCCGAGTCGACTATGGCTACACCTTC. Translating it yields CSGRVDYGYTF.

This clonotype was seen many times. CDR3 sequence (DNA): TGTGCCAGCAGCCATCCGGGACCTGGGGCGAACACTGAAGCTTTCTTT. Translation gives CASSHPGPGANTEAFF. V gene TRBV3-1 combines with J gene TRBJ1-1, with D tentatively TRBD1 (5 bases). Germline V gene lookup returns CDR1 LGHDT and CDR2 YNNKEL (reference sequence). The CDR3 has 16 residues. V lost 3 bases to trimming and J lost 1 base, with 15 bases between them.

This clonotype has at least ten counts. The chain employs TRBV21-1 and TRBJ2-3; whether TRBD2, the table's D call, matches the DNA was not checked. TRBV21-1 is listed as a pseudogene. CDR3 length equals 16 residues. CDR3 sequence (DNA): TGTGCCAGCAGCAATGGGGCAGGGAGGGACACAGATACGCAGTATTTT. This sequence encodes CASSNGAGRDTDTQYF.

This clonotype was picked up a small number of times. Here the CDR3 reads CASSLVTGRAEADTQYF. CDR3 in DNA: TGTGCCAGCAGCTTAGTTACCGGGAGGGCCGAGGCAGATACGCAGTATTTT. V is TRBV7-2 and J is TRBJ2-3; 8 nucleotides agree with TRBD2. Losses at the gene ends were 1 base for V and 4 bases for J; bases not matched to a gene: 10. Germline V gene data show CDR1 as SGHTA and CDR2 as FQGNSA. This CDR3 is 17 amino acids long.

By share of the sample, this clonotype is medium-sized. The J gene is TRBJ1-2, the V gene TRBV9; TRBD1 matches 9 bases. The CDR3 length is 16 residues. CDR1 is SGDLS, CDR2 YYNGEE, per germline. J was trimmed by 6 bases and V by 2 bases; bases with no gene match: 11. The CDR3 nucleotides read TGTGCCAGCAGCGTTTTCGGACAAACAGGGGGCCATGGCTACACCTTC. Translated, it gives CASSVFGQTGGHGYTF.

The V gene is TRBV5-1, the J gene TRBJ2-1; TRBD1 is a possible D gene (5 bases). Germline CDR1 reads SGHRS; CDR2 reads YFSETQ. The CDR3 extends over 13 amino acids. V lost 4 bases and J lost 6, with 11 bases in between. The CDR3 here is CASSTGQRNEQFF. For the CDR3, the DNA is TGCGCCAGCAGCACCGGACAACGCAATGAGCAGTTCTTC.

The chain recombines TRBV24-1 with TRBJ2-7; D possibly uses TRBD1 or TRBD2 (6 bases each). The V gene lost 9 bases and the J gene lost 0 bases, with 14 bases spanning the gap. There are 14 residues in the CDR3. Germline assignment: CDR1 KGHDR and CDR2 SFDVKD. The CDR3 reads CATVDRGHSYEQYF. DNA for the CDR3: TGTGCCACCGTGGACCGGGGGCACTCCTACGAGCAGTACTTC.

This clonotype occurred many times. The CDR3 loop is CASRGGDGQGRETQYF. CDR3 DNA: TGTGCCAGCAGAGGGGGGGACGGACAGGGACGGGAGACCCAGTACTTC. The chain links TRBV12-3 or TRBV12-4 to TRBJ2-5; weak D call: TRBD1 (8 bases). The CDR3 runs to 16 residues. With 6 bases removed from V and 5 bases from J, the gap between germline ends came to 22 bases.

This rearrangement joins TRBV28 to TRBJ1-2; D gene uncertain. Germline CDR1 MDHEN, CDR2 SYDVKM. This CDR3 region has 10 residues. The V and J ends lost 6 bases and 7 bases respectively, with 6 bases between them. CDR3 nucleotides: TGTGCCAGCAGCGGAATTGGCTACACCTTC. Its translation: CASSGIGYTF.

In this sample, this clonotype turned up many times. The chain carries TRBV4-3 and TRBJ1-1, with 7 bases identical to TRBD1. The germline V gene encodes CDR1 LGHNA and CDR2 YSLEER. The V and J ends lost 2 bases and 1 base, in that order; junction bases with no gene match: 4. CDR3 size: 15 residues. Here the CDR3 reads CASSQKRDRNTEAFF. For the CDR3, the DNA is TGCGCCAGCAGCCAAAAACGGGACAGGAACACTGAAGCTTTCTTT.

This clonotype was found many times. This chain joins TRBV19 and TRBJ2-1; D uncertain. Germline lookup yields CDR1 LNHDA and CDR2 SQIVND (reference sequence). V dropped 5 bases and J dropped 4 bases, with 9 bases sitting between them. The CDR3 has 13 amino acids. This CDR3 is CASSPVSYNEQFF. For the CDR3, the DNA is TGTGCCAGTAGTCCTGTTTCGTACAATGAGCAGTTCTTC.

This clonotype was observed at least ten times. The chain combines TRBV6-6 with TRBJ2-5; D may correspond to TRBD1 or TRBD2 (6 bases each). With 6 bases removed from V and 0 bases from J, the gap between germline ends came to 17 bases. Germline V gives CDR1 MNHNY, CDR2 SVGAGI (reference sequence). The CDR3 totals 16 residues. CDR3 sequence reads: CASSPLGGQYQETQYF. CDR3 sequence (DNA): TGTGCCAGCAGCCCCTTGGGGGGACAATACCAAGAGACCCAGTACTTC.

The table lists this clonotype with many counts. This chain joins TRBV29-1 and TRBJ2-7; TRBD2 is a possible D gene (5 bases). The CDR3 has 13 amino acids. In germline, CDR1 is SQVTM, CDR2 ANQGSEA. V lost 0 bases to trimming and J lost 5 bases, with 11 bases between them. CDR3 coding DNA: TGCAGCGTTGAAGATCGGGATAGTAACGAGCAGTACGTC. It is translated as CSVEDRDSNEQYV.

This clonotype has a count of ten or more. This rearrangement joins TRBV5-1 to TRBJ2-7; 13 bases are shared with TRBD2. With V trimmed by 4 bases and J by 2 bases, 6 bases remained unmatched. Germline V gene sequence: CDR1 SGHRS, CDR2 YFSETQ. This CDR3 comprises 16 residues. Here the CDR3 reads CASSLGLAGPAYEQYV. DNA of the CDR3: TGCGCCAGCAGCCTGGGACTAGCGGGACCCGCCTACGAGCAGTACGTC.